The entry below describes one T cell receptor beta chain. The method was immunoSEQ multiplex PCR; TCRdb's version includes in-frame clones alone and lacks a portion of them. The data show around 30,000 clones, 80% to 95% seen once. The data stem from a study of T cells in tuberculosis. Germline CDR1 and CDR2: GTSNPN and SVGIG (reference sequence). The CDR3 loop spans 15 amino acids. Germline trimming cut 7 bases from V and 3 bases from J; bases unmatched to any gene: 11. The time point here: new active TB diagnosis, blood taken before or within 7 days of starting treatment. Confirmation came from sputum smear and/or culture positivity for M. tuberculosis.

The clonotype originates from an adult with tuberculosis. This rearrangement joins TRBV30 to TRBJ2-2; 7 nucleotides agree with TRBD2. This specimen was PBMCs, taken at tuberculosis diagnosis. The CDR3 DNA reads as TGTGCCTCAAAGGGAGGGGCTACGGACACCGGGGAGCTGTTTTTT. This gives the protein CASKGGATDTGELFF.